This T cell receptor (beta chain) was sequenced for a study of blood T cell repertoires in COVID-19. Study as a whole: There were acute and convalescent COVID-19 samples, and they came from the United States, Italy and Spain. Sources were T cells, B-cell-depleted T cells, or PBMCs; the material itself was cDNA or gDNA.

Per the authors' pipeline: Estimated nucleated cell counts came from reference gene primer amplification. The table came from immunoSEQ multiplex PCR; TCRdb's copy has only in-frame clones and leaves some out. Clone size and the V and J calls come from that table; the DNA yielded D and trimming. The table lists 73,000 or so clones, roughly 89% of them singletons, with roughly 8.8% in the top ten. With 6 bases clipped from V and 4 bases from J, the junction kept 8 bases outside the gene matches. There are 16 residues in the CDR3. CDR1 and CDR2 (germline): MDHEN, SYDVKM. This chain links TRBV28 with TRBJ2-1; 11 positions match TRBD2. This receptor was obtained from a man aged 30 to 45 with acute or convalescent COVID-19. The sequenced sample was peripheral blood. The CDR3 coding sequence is TGTGCCAGCAGCTTCGTAGCGGGAGGGCGTTACAATGAGCAGTTCTTC. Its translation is CASSFVAGGRYNEQFF.